Described below is a single T cell receptor (beta chain) sequence and its context. The sample belongs to a study of OX40 agonist ivuxolimab in advanced cancers. For the study at large: Patients were given ivuxolimab, an antibody that agonizes OX40 (CD134).

The protocol was immunoSEQ multiplex PCR, while the TCRdb copy is restricted to in-frame clones and leaves out a portion. This sample has over 35,000 clones, with roughly 90% found just once. Germline assignment: CDR1 SGHTA and CDR2 FQGNSA. There are 15 residues in the CDR3. With 1 base removed from V and 9 bases from J, the gap between germline ends came to 16 bases. Sample: CD4+ or CD8+ T cells sorted from blood, taken in a trial of the OX40 agonist ivuxolimab. The receptor was derived from an adult with an advanced solid tumor such as melanoma, head and neck, liver or kidney cancer. The chain recombines TRBV7-2 with TRBJ2-1, with D perhaps TRBD2 (6 bases). The chain's CDR3 is CASSLGGGGLIEQFF. Here the CDR3 DNA reads TGTGCCAGCAGCTTAGGGGGCGGAGGGCTCATTGAGCAGTTCTTC.